These 21 T cell receptor beta chains came from one sample sequenced in a study of OX40 agonist ivuxolimab in advanced cancers. Only in-frame clones appear in the TCRdb table, and some are missing; sequencing was by immunoSEQ multiplex PCR. The table shows about 27,000 clones, with less than 80% occurring only once. The material was CD4+ or CD8+ T cells sorted from blood, obtained in a trial of the OX40 agonist ivuxolimab. The receptors originated from an adult with an advanced solid tumor such as melanoma, head and neck, liver or kidney cancer.

This clone was detected a few times. This chain links TRBV2 with TRBJ1-4; D is uncertain. Germline values: CDR1 SNHLY, CDR2 FYNNEI. V lost 3 bases and J 0 bases, leaving 11 bases between the germline ends. The CDR3 extends over 16 amino acids. CDR3 region: CASSESSDSTNEKLFF. In DNA, the CDR3 is TGTGCCAGCAGTGAGTCCAGCGACTCAACTAATGAAAAACTGTTTTTT.

This clone was observed a handful of times. The chain links TRBV21-1 to TRBJ2-7; the table's D call of TRBD1 was not tested on the DNA. TRBV21-1 is reported as a pseudogene. This CDR3 spans 18 amino acids. This chain's CDR3 is CASSKKRPPGQGTYEQYF. The DNA for the CDR3 is TGTGCCAGCAGCAAAAAACGCCCCCCGGGACAGGGGACTTACGAGCAGTACTTC.

V and J are TRBV13 and TRBJ2-7; TRBD2 agrees at 14 bases. The CDR3 has 16 amino acids. The ends lost 5 bases at V and 3 bases at J; junction bases unmatched: 6. The germline V gene encodes CDR1 PRHDT and CDR2 FYEKMQ (reference sequence). CDR3 nucleotides: TGTGCCAGCAGCGCGGGACTAGCGGGAGCCGACTACGAGCAGTACTTC. Its protein is CASSAGLAGADYEQYF.

The rearrangement joins TRBV6-6 to TRBJ1-1; 9 positions match TRBD1. The CDR3 is 15 amino acids. J lost 4 bases, V lost 5 bases, and 8 bases had no gene match. The germline V gene has CDR1 MNHNY and CDR2 SVGAGI (reference sequence). Written as DNA, the CDR3 is TGTGCCAGCAGTCTCGAAGGGACAGGGAGCACTGAAGCTTTCTTT. Its translation: CASSLEGTGSTEAFF.

The rearrangement joins TRBV6-1 to TRBJ2-1; 7 bases line up with TRBD2. Germline V gene sequence: CDR1 MNHNS, CDR2 SASEGT. With 7 bases clipped from V and 1 base from J, the junction kept 7 bases outside the gene matches. The CDR3 consists of 15 residues. CDR3 sequence reads: CASTILALSYNEQFF. The CDR3 DNA is TGTGCCAGCACCATACTAGCGCTTTCCTACAATGAGCAGTTCTTC.

The chain employs TRBV30 and TRBJ2-7, with D perhaps TRBD1 (5 bases). This CDR3 has 14 residues. In germline, CDR1 is GTSNPN, CDR2 SVGIG (reference sequence). V shed 1 base and J shed 3 bases, with 13 bases lying between them. Here the CDR3 DNA reads TGTGCCTGGAGTGATGAGACAGAAGGCTACGAGCAGTACTTC. Amino acids: CAWSDETEGYEQYF.

In its sample, this clone was seen a few times. V and J are TRBV5-4 and TRBJ2-3; the match to TRBD2 covers 9 bases. Germline V lookup: CDR1 SGHNT, CDR2 YYREEE (reference sequence). V lost 0 bases and J lost 2; bases outside the gene matches: 10. CDR3 length: 18 amino acids. For the CDR3, the DNA is TGTGCCAGCAGCTTGGGGCCGGCGGGAGGGAGGGCCACAGATACGCAGTATTTT. Translated, it gives CASSLGPAGGRATDTQYF.

The V call is TRBV5-1, the J call TRBJ2-3, with TRBD2 matching 13 bases. V lost 7 bases and J lost 1; bases outside the gene matches: 18. The CDR3 has 20 amino acids. Germline lookup yields CDR1 SGHRS and CDR2 YFSETQ. As DNA, the CDR3 is TGCGCCAGCCCCTCAAGTCTCGGGACTAGCGGGAAGGTTGGCACAGATACGCAGTATTTT. It codes for CASPSSLGTSGKVGTDTQYF. The variable domain in full, with the rest retrieved from reference TRBV5-1 and TRBJ2-3, is KAGVTQTPRYLIKTRGQQVTLSCSPISGHRSVSWYQQTPGQGLQFLFEYFSETQRNKGNFPGRFSGRQFSNSRSEMNVSTLELGDSALYLCASPSSLGTSGKVGTDTQYFGPGTRLTVL.

The rearrangement links TRBV30 to TRBJ1-1; D may be TRBD1 (5 bases). V gave up 4 bases and J gave up 7 bases, with 16 bases separating them. The CDR3 spans 13 residues. Germline V gene lookup returns CDR1 GTSNPN and CDR2 SVGIG (reference sequence). The CDR3 DNA is TGTGCCTGGACTTTCAGGGTGTTGGGTGAAGCTTTCTTT. Protein product: CAWTFRVLGEAFF.

This rearrangement joins TRBV9 to TRBJ2-3; D might be TRBD1 (6 bases). Germline CDR1 is SGDLS and CDR2 is YYNGEE. This CDR3 comprises 17 residues. V was trimmed by 5 bases and J by 0 bases, leaving 19 bases between them. The CDR3 spells CASSDPTGFASTDTQYF. CDR3 DNA sequence: TGTGCCAGCAGTGACCCTACAGGGTTCGCTAGCACAGATACGCAGTATTTT.

There are a few counts of this clone. The genes are TRBV28 and TRBJ2-7; no definite D call. The V gene lost 6 bases and the J gene lost 4 bases, with 13 bases spanning the gap. The length of the CDR3 is 13 residues. Germline CDR1 is MDHEN and CDR2 is SYDVKM. Here the CDR3 reads CASRSIDRYEQYF. CDR3 nucleotides: TGTGCCAGCAGATCAATCGATCGGTACGAGCAGTACTTC.

The V call is TRBV6-5, the J call TRBJ1-2; the D gene is possibly TRBD1 (5 bases). The V end lost 2 bases, the J end lost 6 bases, and 13 bases lay between the germline ends. CDR1 and CDR2 from the germline V gene are MNHEY and SVGAGI. The CDR3 covers 14 residues. The CDR3 DNA is TGTGCCAGCAGTTACGGCCAGGGCTGGGATGGCTACACCTTC. Its protein product is CASSYGQGWDGYTF.

This chain connects TRBV10-3 to TRBJ2-7, with a tentative D call TRBD2 (6 bases). This CDR3 contains 15 residues. Per the germline V gene, CDR1 is ENHRY and CDR2 is SYGVKD. Deletions cut 2 bases from V and 0 bases from J, with 11 bases between. The CDR3 sequence is CAISEHRDSSYEQYF. Written as DNA, the CDR3 is TGTGCCATCAGTGAGCACCGGGACTCCTCCTACGAGCAGTACTTC.

CDR3 sequence (DNA): TGTGCCAGCGGTAGACAGGGAATTTACAATGAGCAGTTCTTC. Translation: CASGRQGIYNEQFF. The rearrangement joins TRBV27 to TRBJ2-1; 7 nucleotides align to TRBD1. With V trimmed by 8 bases and J by 4 bases, 8 bases remained unmatched. Germline V CDR1 and CDR2: MNHEY, SMNVEV (reference sequence). The CDR3 extends over 14 amino acids.

The V gene is TRBV9, the J gene TRBJ2-7, with 9 bases matching TRBD2. The J segment lost 2 bases and the V segment lost 2 bases, leaving 2 bases of the junction unmatched. Looked up from germline, CDR1 is SGDLS and CDR2 is YYNGEE. The CDR3 totals 14 residues. CDR3 bases: TGTGCCAGCAGCGTTGGCGGGGGGGCCTACGAGCAGTACTTC. This translates into CASSVGGGAYEQYF.

V gene TRBV27 combines with J gene TRBJ1-5; 8 bases match TRBD1. The J segment lost 4 bases and the V segment lost 5 bases, leaving 10 bases of the junction unmatched. Per germline, CDR1 MNHEY and CDR2 SMNVEV (reference sequence). The CDR3 extends over 16 amino acids. The CDR3 is CASSPETGGPNQPQHF. CDR3 in DNA: TGTGCCAGCAGTCCCGAAACAGGGGGTCCAAATCAGCCCCAGCATTTT.

This chain uses TRBV25-1 with TRBJ1-2, with D unresolved. V was trimmed by 3 bases and J by 8 bases, leaving 19 bases between them. CDR1 and CDR2 (germline): MGHDK, SYGVNS. The length of the CDR3 is 15 residues. The CDR3 protein is CASSDVGPPTSGYTF. CDR3 nucleotide sequence: TGTGCCAGCAGTGATGTAGGGCCCCCGACGTCAGGCTACACCTTC.

The V call is TRBV6-1, the J call TRBJ1-1; no reliable D call. The CDR3 length is 12 residues. Germline V CDR1 and CDR2: MNHNS, SASEGT. V lost 7 bases, J lost 5 bases, and 11 bases lay in between. The CDR3 coding sequence is TGTGCCAGCACCGAGGGAGGGACTGAAGCTTTCTTT. It yields the protein CASTEGGTEAFF.

This sequence joins TRBV7-9 and TRBJ2-1; 7 bases are shared with TRBD2. This CDR3 has 17 residues. V lost 5 bases and J lost 2; bases outside the gene matches: 12. The germline gives CDR1 SEHNR, CDR2 FQNEAQ (reference sequence). For the CDR3, the DNA is TGTGCCAGCAGCACAGGCTTCGGGGAGGGTCCCTACAATGAGCAGTTCTTC. As protein: CASSTGFGEGPYNEQFF.

This rearrangement joins TRBV5-1 to TRBJ2-1; unclear D gene. Between the trimmed V and J ends, which lost 4 bases and 2 bases, there was a span of 10 bases. The CDR3 is made up of 14 amino acids. Germline CDR1 is SGHRS and CDR2 is YFSETQ. In DNA form, the CDR3 reads TGCGCCAGCAGCGCGGAGAGTCCCTACAATGAGCAGTTCTTC. Translating it yields CASSAESPYNEQFF.

The rearrangement uses TRBV5-8 and TRBJ1-1; D is possibly TRBD1 (6 bases). Deletions cut 4 bases from V and 5 bases from J, with 12 bases between. The CDR3 has 13 residues. Germline V CDR1 and CDR2: SGHTS, YDEGEE. CDR3 sequence reads: CASSQFRGTEAFF. CDR3 bases: TGTGCCAGCAGCCAATTCAGGGGTACTGAAGCTTTCTTT.